By share, the clone carrying this T cell receptor (beta chain) ranks as medium-sized. This entry comes from a study of blood T cell repertoires in COVID-19. The wider study: Collection of acute and convalescent COVID-19 samples took place in the United States, Italy and Spain. T cells, B-cell-depleted T cells, or PBMCs supplied cDNA or gDNA.

In the study's own analysis: Amplified reference gene primers provided the basis for estimating nucleated cell counts. Sequencing was performed with immunoSEQ multiplex PCR; in TCRdb, only in-frame clones are kept and a portion is missing. V, J and clone size are those of that table, while D and trimming were read from the DNA. Of tens of thousands of clones listed, 75% to 80% are singletons. Germline CDR1 SGHDN, CDR2 FVKESK. The CDR3 has 15 residues. With 0 bases clipped from V and 0 bases from J, the junction kept 2 bases outside the gene matches. Sequencing was carried out using peripheral blood. The V call is TRBV14, the J call TRBJ2-7, with 7 bases matching TRBD2. This receptor was identified in a human donor with active or convalescent COVID-19. The donor label of this sample is uncertain. The CDR3 nucleotides are TGTGCCAGCAGCCAAGAAGGGAGGGGCTCCTACGAGCAGTACTTC. This codes for CASSQEGRGSYEQYF.